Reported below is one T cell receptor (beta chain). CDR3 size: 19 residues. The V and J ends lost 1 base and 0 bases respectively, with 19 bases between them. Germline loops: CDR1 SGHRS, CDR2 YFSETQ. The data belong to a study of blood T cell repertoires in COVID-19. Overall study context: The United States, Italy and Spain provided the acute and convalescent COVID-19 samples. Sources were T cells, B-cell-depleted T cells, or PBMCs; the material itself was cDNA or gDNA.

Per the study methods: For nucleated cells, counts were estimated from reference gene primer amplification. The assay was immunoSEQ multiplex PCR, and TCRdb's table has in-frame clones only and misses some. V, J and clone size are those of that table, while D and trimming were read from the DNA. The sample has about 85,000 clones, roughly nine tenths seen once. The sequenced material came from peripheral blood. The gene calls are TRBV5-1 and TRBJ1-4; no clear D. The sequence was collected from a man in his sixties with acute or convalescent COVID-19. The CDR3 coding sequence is TGCGCCAGCAGCTTGTCCCCCTCGCCACACAGTTCAACTAATGAAAAACTGTTTTTT. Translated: CASSLSPSPHSSTNEKLFF.